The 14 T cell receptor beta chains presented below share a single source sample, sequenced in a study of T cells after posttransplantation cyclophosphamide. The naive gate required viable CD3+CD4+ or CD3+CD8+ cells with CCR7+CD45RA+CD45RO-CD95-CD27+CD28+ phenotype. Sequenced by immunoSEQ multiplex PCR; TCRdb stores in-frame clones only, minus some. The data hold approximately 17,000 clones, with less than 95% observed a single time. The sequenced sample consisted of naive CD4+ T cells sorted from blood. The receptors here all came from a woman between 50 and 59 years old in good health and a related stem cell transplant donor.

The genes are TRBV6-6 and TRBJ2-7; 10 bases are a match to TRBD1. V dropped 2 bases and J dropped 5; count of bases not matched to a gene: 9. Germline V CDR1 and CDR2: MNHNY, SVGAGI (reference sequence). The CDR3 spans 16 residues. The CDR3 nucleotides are TGTGCCAGCAGTTACCCGAGGACAGGGGGGTTCGACGAGCAGTACTTC. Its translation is CASSYPRTGGFDEQYF.

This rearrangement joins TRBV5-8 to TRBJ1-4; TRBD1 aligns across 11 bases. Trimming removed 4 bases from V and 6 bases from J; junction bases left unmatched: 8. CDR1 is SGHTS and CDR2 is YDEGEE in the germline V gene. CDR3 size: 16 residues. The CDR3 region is CASSAGQGVIDEKLFF. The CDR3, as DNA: TGTGCCAGCAGCGCGGGACAGGGGGTAATCGATGAAAAACTGTTTTTT.

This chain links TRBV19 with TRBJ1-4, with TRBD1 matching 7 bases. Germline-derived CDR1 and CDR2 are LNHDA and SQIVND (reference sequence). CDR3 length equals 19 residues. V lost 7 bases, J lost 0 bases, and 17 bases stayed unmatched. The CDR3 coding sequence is TGTGCCAGTAAGAGGGGCACAGGGGCCCTTTCCGCAACTAATGAAAAACTGTTTTTT. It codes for CASKRGTGALSATNEKLFF.

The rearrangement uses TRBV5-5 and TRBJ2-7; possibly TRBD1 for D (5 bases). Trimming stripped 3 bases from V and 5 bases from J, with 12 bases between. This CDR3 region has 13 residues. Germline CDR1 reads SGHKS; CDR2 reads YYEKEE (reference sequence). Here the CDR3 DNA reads TGTGCCAGCAGCTCCCCCGTCAGGGACGAGCAGTACTTC. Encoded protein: CASSSPVRDEQYF.

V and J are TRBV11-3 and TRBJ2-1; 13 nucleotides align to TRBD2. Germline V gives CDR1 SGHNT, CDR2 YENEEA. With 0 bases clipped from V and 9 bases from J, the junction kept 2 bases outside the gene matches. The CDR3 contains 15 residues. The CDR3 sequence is CASSLDTSGRGEQFF. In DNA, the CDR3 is TGTGCCAGCAGCTTAGATACTAGCGGGAGGGGTGAGCAGTTCTTC.

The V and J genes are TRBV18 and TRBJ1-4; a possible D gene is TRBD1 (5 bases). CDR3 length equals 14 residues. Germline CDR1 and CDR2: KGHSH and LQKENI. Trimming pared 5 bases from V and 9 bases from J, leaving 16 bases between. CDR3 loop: CASSERQTNKKLFF. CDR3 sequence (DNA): TGTGCCAGCTCAGAGCGACAGACCAATAAAAAACTGTTTTTT. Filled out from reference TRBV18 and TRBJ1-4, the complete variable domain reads NAGVMQNPRHLVRRRGQEARLRCSPMKGHSHVYWYRQLPEEGLKFMVYLQKENIIDESGMPKERFSAEFPKEGPSILRIQQVVRGDSAAYFCASSERQTNKKLFFGSGTQLSVL.

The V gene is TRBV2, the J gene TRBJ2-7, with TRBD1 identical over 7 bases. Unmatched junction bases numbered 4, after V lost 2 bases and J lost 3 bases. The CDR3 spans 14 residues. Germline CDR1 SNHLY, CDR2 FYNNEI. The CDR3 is CASSEFPGGYEQYF. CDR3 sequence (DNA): TGTGCCAGCAGTGAATTTCCAGGGGGCTACGAGCAGTACTTC.

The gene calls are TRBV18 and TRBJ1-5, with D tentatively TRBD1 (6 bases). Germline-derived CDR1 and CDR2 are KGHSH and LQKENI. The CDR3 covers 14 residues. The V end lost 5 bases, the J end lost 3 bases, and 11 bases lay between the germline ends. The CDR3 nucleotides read TGTGCCAGCTCAGGGCAGGGGCTCAATCAGCCCCAGCATTTT. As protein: CASSGQGLNQPQHF.

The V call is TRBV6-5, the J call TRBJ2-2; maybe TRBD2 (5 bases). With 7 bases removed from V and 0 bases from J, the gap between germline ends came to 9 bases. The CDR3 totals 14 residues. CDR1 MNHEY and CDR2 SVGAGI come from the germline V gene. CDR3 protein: CASIKRSNTGELFF. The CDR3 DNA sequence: TGTGCCAGCATCAAGCGGTCGAACACCGGGGAGCTGTTTTTT.

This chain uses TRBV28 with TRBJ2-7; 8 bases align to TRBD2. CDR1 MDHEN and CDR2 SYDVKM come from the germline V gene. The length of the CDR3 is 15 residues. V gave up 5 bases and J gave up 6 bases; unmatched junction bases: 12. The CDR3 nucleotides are TGTGCCAGCAGTCCCATAGCGGGGACCGTCGTCGAGCAGTACTTC. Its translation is CASSPIAGTVVEQYF.

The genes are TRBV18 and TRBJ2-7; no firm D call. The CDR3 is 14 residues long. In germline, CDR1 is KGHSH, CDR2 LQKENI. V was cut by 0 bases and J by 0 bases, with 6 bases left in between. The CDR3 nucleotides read TGTGCCAGCTCACCACCGCACAGCTCCTACGAGCAGTACTTC. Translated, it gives CASSPPHSSYEQYF.

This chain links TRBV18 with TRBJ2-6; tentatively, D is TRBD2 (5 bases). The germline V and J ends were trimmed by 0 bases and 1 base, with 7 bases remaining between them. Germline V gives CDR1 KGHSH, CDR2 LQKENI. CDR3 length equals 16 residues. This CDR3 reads CASSPPWESGANVLTF. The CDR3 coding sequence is TGTGCCAGCTCACCACCGTGGGAGTCTGGGGCCAACGTCCTGACTTTC.

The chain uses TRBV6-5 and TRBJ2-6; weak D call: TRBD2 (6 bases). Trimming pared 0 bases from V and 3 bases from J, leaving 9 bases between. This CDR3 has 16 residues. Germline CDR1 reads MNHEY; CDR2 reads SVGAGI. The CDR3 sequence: CASSYSGLRGANVLTF. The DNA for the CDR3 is TGTGCCAGCAGTTACTCGGGACTTCGTGGGGCCAACGTCCTGACTTTC.

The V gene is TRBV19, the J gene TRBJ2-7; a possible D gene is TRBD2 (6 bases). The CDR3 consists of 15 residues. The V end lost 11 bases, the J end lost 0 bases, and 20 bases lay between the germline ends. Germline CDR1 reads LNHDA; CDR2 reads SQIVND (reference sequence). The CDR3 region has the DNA TGTGCCTCTAGTTGGCCACGCGGGGACTCCTACGAGCAGTACTTC. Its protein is CASSWPRGDSYEQYF.